A selection of T cell receptor beta chains follows, all from one sample in a study of blood T cell repertoires in COVID-19. Sequencing used immunoSEQ multiplex PCR; TCRdb keeps in-frame clones, though not all of them. Of about 250,000 clones listed, about 87% are singletons. Sequenced sample: peripheral blood. Every receptor here comes from a woman aged 25 to 39 with COVID-19, enrolled during active disease. Both conserved end residues are part of each CDR3. Each record gives: CDR3 protein, CDR3 DNA, D gene, clone size, V gene, J gene. The D gene is left open where the match is weak. Where a row states a size, it is once, few, many or the class of an expanded clone; other rows omit it.

CDR3aa: CASSPGGGSTSYGYTF
CDR3nt: TGTGCCAGCAGTCCCGGCGGAGGTAGCACGAGCTATGGCTACACCTTC
d_gene: NA
abundance: NA
v_gene: TRBV7-8
j_gene: TRBJ1-2

CDR3aa: CASSSPRVGTQYF
CDR3nt: TGTGCCAGCAGTTCACCCAGGGTAGGGACCCAGTACTTC
d_gene: NA
abundance: NA
v_gene: TRBV6-5
j_gene: TRBJ2-5

CDR3aa: CSASKPSGPETQYF
CDR3nt: TGCAGTGCTAGTAAGCCTAGCGGTCCTGAGACCCAGTACTTC
d_gene: TRBD2
abundance: NA
v_gene: TRBV20-1
j_gene: TRBJ2-5

CDR3aa: CASSKEASGRNNEQFF
CDR3nt: TGTGCCAGCAGCAAAGAGGCTAGCGGGAGGAATAATGAGCAGTTCTTC
d_gene: NA
abundance: NA
v_gene: TRBV21-1
j_gene: TRBJ2-1

CDR3aa: CASSVTGGSGYTF
CDR3nt: TGTGCCAGCAGTGTCACGGGAGGATCGGGCTACACCTTC
d_gene: NA
abundance: once
v_gene: TRBV25-1
j_gene: TRBJ1-2

CDR3aa: CASTLDRAVQPQHF
CDR3nt: TGTGCCAGCACTCTCGACAGGGCTGTTCAGCCCCAGCATTTT
d_gene: TRBD1
abundance: NA
v_gene: TRBV7-8
j_gene: TRBJ1-5

CDR3aa: CASSPTEGTEAFF
CDR3nt: TGTGCCAGCTCCCCTACGGAGGGCACTGAAGCTTTCTTT
d_gene: NA
abundance: NA
v_gene: TRBV18
j_gene: TRBJ1-1

CDR3aa: CASSTRNAGRQYF
CDR3nt: TGTGCCAGTAGTACCCGAAATGCGGGACGACAATATTTT
d_gene: NA
abundance: NA
v_gene: TRBV19
j_gene: TRBJ2-3

CDR3aa: CASSPWPPGTDGYNEQFF
CDR3nt: TGCGCCAGCAGCCCCTGGCCCCCCGGGACAGATGGCTACAATGAGCAGTTCTTC
d_gene: TRBD1
abundance: once
v_gene: TRBV5-1
j_gene: TRBJ2-1

CDR3aa: CASSGGSVKLFF
CDR3nt: TGTGCCAGCAGTGGGGGGAGCGTAAAACTGTTTTTT
d_gene: NA
abundance: NA
v_gene: TRBV7-8
j_gene: TRBJ1-4

CDR3aa: CASSFLTGGSGELFF
CDR3nt: TGTGCCAGCAGCTTTTTAACAGGGGGCTCCGGGGAGCTGTTTTTT
d_gene: TRBD1
abundance: NA
v_gene: TRBV7-2
j_gene: TRBJ2-2

CDR3aa: CASSPVLGGGERTGVNEKLFF
CDR3nt: TGTGCCAGCAGTCCCGTTTTAGGGGGAGGTGAAAGGACAGGGGTTAATGAAAAACTGTTTTTT
d_gene: TRBD1
abundance: NA
v_gene: TRBV28
j_gene: TRBJ1-4

CDR3aa: CASSLGYSYTEAFF
CDR3nt: TGTGCCAGCAGCTTGGGGTACAGCTACACTGAAGCTTTCTTT
d_gene: NA
abundance: NA
v_gene: TRBV5-6
j_gene: TRBJ1-1

CDR3aa: CASRLQGGNTEAFF
CDR3nt: TGTGCCAGCAGATTACAGGGGGGAAACACTGAAGCTTTCTTT
d_gene: TRBD1
abundance: NA
v_gene: TRBV7-2
j_gene: TRBJ1-1

CDR3aa: CAISESRGTSGYTGELFF
CDR3nt: TGTGCCATCAGTGAGTCGCGGGGGACTAGCGGTTACACCGGGGAGCTGTTTTTT
d_gene: TRBD2
abundance: NA
v_gene: TRBV10-3
j_gene: TRBJ2-2

CDR3aa: CASSFLSNEQFF
CDR3nt: TGTGCCAGCAGCTTCCTGTCCAATGAGCAGTTCTTC
d_gene: NA
abundance: NA
v_gene: TRBV5-6
j_gene: TRBJ2-1

CDR3aa: CASSQGQGRASDEQFF
CDR3nt: TGCGCCAGCAGCCAGGGACAGGGTCGGGCCTCGGACGAGCAGTTCTTC
d_gene: TRBD1
abundance: NA
v_gene: TRBV5-1
j_gene: TRBJ2-1

CDR3aa: CASSPISGAGETEAFF
CDR3nt: TGTGCCAGCAGTCCCATATCCGGGGCAGGGGAAACTGAAGCTTTCTTT
d_gene: NA
abundance: once
v_gene: TRBV28
j_gene: TRBJ1-1

CDR3aa: CASRGGTWNEKLFF
CDR3nt: TGTGCCAGTAGGGGGGGGACATGGAATGAAAAACTGTTTTTT
d_gene: NA
abundance: NA
v_gene: TRBV19
j_gene: TRBJ1-4

CDR3aa: CASSYDGPGRGNTIYF
CDR3nt: TGTGCCAGCAGTTATGATGGGCCCGGAAGGGGAAACACCATATATTTT
d_gene: NA
abundance: NA
v_gene: TRBV6-5
j_gene: TRBJ1-3

CDR3aa: CASSQTGTSTEAFF
CDR3nt: TGTGCCAGCAGCCAAACAGGGACGAGTACTGAAGCTTTCTTT
d_gene: NA
abundance: NA
v_gene: TRBV3-1/TRBV3-2
j_gene: TRBJ1-1

CDR3aa: CASSSKGAFTEAFF
CDR3nt: TGTGCCAGCAGCTCAAAGGGGGCTTTCACTGAAGCTTTCTTT
d_gene: TRBD1
abundance: NA
v_gene: TRBV11-3
j_gene: TRBJ1-1

CDR3aa: CASSLDLGEGSPLHF
CDR3nt: TGCGCCAGCAGCTTGGATCTGGGAGAAGGATCACCCCTCCACTTT
d_gene: NA
abundance: NA
v_gene: TRBV5-1
j_gene: TRBJ1-6

CDR3aa: CASRTSGIYSNEQFF
CDR3nt: TGTGCCAGCAGAACTTCGGGGATCTACAGCAATGAGCAGTTCTTC
d_gene: NA
abundance: NA
v_gene: TRBV6-5
j_gene: TRBJ2-1

CDR3aa: CASSLNRQLPNDNEQFF
CDR3nt: TGTGCCAGCAGCTTAAACAGACAACTCCCGAACGATAATGAGCAGTTCTTC
d_gene: NA
abundance: once
v_gene: TRBV7-6
j_gene: TRBJ2-1

CDR3aa: CASSLGGLAHEQYF
CDR3nt: TGTGCCAGCAGCTTAGGTGGACTAGCGCACGAGCAGTACTTC
d_gene: TRBD2
abundance: NA
v_gene: TRBV13
j_gene: TRBJ2-7

CDR3aa: CASSTSEDGYTF
CDR3nt: TGCGCCAGCAGTACCTCGGAGGATGGCTACACCTTC
d_gene: NA
abundance: NA
v_gene: TRBV5-1
j_gene: TRBJ1-2

CDR3aa: CASSPRTGGSYEQYF
CDR3nt: TGTGCCAGCAGCCCTAGGACAGGGGGCTCCTACGAGCAGTACTTC
d_gene: TRBD1
abundance: NA
v_gene: TRBV5-4
j_gene: TRBJ2-7

CDR3aa: CASSLSPVAGGPREQFF
CDR3nt: TGTGCCAGCAGCTTATCCCCAGTAGCGGGAGGGCCCCGTGAGCAGTTCTTC
d_gene: TRBD2
abundance: NA
v_gene: TRBV7-8
j_gene: TRBJ2-1

CDR3aa: CASSLTGGITEAFF
CDR3nt: TGTGCCAGCAGCCTGACAGGGGGCATCACTGAAGCTTTCTTT
d_gene: TRBD1
abundance: NA
v_gene: TRBV3-1/TRBV3-2
j_gene: TRBJ1-1

CDR3aa: CASSYTVNQPQHF
CDR3nt: TGTGCCAGCAGTTACACGGTGAATCAGCCCCAGCATTTT
d_gene: NA
abundance: once
v_gene: TRBV6-2/TRBV6-3
j_gene: TRBJ1-5

CDR3aa: CASSLQGLASYNEQFF
CDR3nt: TGTGCCAGCAGCCTTCAGGGACTAGCGTCCTACAATGAGCAGTTCTTC
d_gene: TRBD2
abundance: NA
v_gene: TRBV9
j_gene: TRBJ2-1

CDR3aa: CASSRQGDTEAFF
CDR3nt: TGTGCCAGCAGCCGACAGGGGGACACTGAAGCTTTCTTT
d_gene: TRBD1
abundance: NA
v_gene: TRBV9
j_gene: TRBJ1-1

CDR3aa: CASRSLAALYGYTF
CDR3nt: TGTGCCAGTAGGTCCCTGGCGGCCCTCTATGGCTACACCTTC
d_gene: NA
abundance: NA
v_gene: TRBV6-5
j_gene: TRBJ1-2

CDR3aa: CAISEYPGSYEQYF
CDR3nt: TGTGCCATCAGTGAGTATCCAGGTTCCTACGAGCAGTACTTC
d_gene: NA
abundance: few
v_gene: TRBV10-3
j_gene: TRBJ2-7

CDR3aa: CASSQNKLAWGTDTQYF
CDR3nt: TGCGCCAGCAGTCAGAACAAACTAGCTTGGGGCACAGATACGCAGTATTTT
d_gene: NA
abundance: once
v_gene: TRBV4-3
j_gene: TRBJ2-3

CDR3aa: CASSLFPTGGQETQYF
CDR3nt: TGTGCCAGCAGTTTGTTCCCGACAGGGGGTCAAGAGACCCAGTACTTC
d_gene: TRBD1
abundance: NA
v_gene: TRBV28
j_gene: TRBJ2-5

CDR3aa: CASSDPSWKNASGTGELFF
CDR3nt: TGTGCCAGCAGTGATCCGTCATGGAAAAACGCCTCGGGGACCGGGGAGCTGTTTTTT
d_gene: NA
abundance: NA
v_gene: TRBV2
j_gene: TRBJ2-2

CDR3aa: CASSSIQGGPLLGNQPQHF
CDR3nt: TGTGCCAGCAGTTCCATACAGGGGGGTCCTTTACTGGGCAATCAGCCCCAGCATTTT
d_gene: TRBD1
abundance: NA
v_gene: TRBV27
j_gene: TRBJ1-5

CDR3aa: CASSTSQGFYGYTF
CDR3nt: TGTGCCAGCAGTACATCACAGGGGTTCTATGGCTACACCTTC
d_gene: TRBD1
abundance: NA
v_gene: TRBV27
j_gene: TRBJ1-2

CDR3aa: CASSYPSGSTGELFF
CDR3nt: TGTGCCAGCAGTTACCCGTCAGGGTCCACCGGGGAGCTGTTTTTT
d_gene: NA
abundance: NA
v_gene: TRBV6-2/TRBV6-3
j_gene: TRBJ2-2

CDR3aa: CASSLRVLGGNTIYF
CDR3nt: TGTGCCAGCAGTCTCAGGGTCTTGGGTGGAAACACCATATATTTT
d_gene: NA
abundance: NA
v_gene: TRBV6-5
j_gene: TRBJ1-3

CDR3aa: CASSARGVISRETQYF
CDR3nt: TGTGCCAGCAGCGCCCGCGGGGTTATTTCAAGGGAGACCCAGTACTTC
d_gene: NA
abundance: NA
v_gene: TRBV5-4
j_gene: TRBJ2-5

CDR3aa: CASSLDLDEKLFF
CDR3nt: TGTGCCAGCAGCTTAGATCTAGATGAAAAACTGTTTTTT
d_gene: NA
abundance: NA
v_gene: TRBV7-9
j_gene: TRBJ1-4

CDR3aa: CASGRDQPQHF
CDR3nt: TGTGCCAGCGGCAGGGATCAGCCCCAGCATTTT
d_gene: NA
abundance: NA
v_gene: TRBV6-6
j_gene: TRBJ1-5

CDR3aa: CASSPRQGYEQYF
CDR3nt: TGTGCCAGCAGTCCGCGACAGGGGTACGAGCAGTACTTC
d_gene: TRBD1
abundance: NA
v_gene: TRBV27
j_gene: TRBJ2-7

CDR3aa: CSVGPSFLAGVSDTQYF
CDR3nt: TGCAGCGTTGGCCCGTCCTTCCTAGCGGGAGTATCAGATACGCAGTATTTT
d_gene: TRBD2
abundance: NA
v_gene: TRBV29-1
j_gene: TRBJ2-3

CDR3aa: CASSRRFSGETQYF
CDR3nt: TGTGCCAGTAGCCGACGGTTCTCGGGGGAGACCCAGTACTTC
d_gene: NA
abundance: NA
v_gene: TRBV19
j_gene: TRBJ2-5

CDR3aa: CASSPAGGSGANVLTF
CDR3nt: TGCGCCAGCAGCCCCGCCGGAGGCTCTGGGGCCAACGTCCTGACTTTC
d_gene: NA
abundance: NA
v_gene: TRBV4-3
j_gene: TRBJ2-6

CDR3aa: CASSLVPYYVLTF
CDR3nt: TGTGCCAGCAGCTTAGTTCCATACTACGTCCTGACTTTC
d_gene: NA
abundance: NA
v_gene: TRBV11-3
j_gene: TRBJ2-6

CDR3aa: CASSFSAEQFTGYGYTF
CDR3nt: TGTGCCAGCAGCTTCAGCGCAGAACAATTTACAGGGTATGGCTACACCTTC
d_gene: NA
abundance: NA
v_gene: TRBV7-9
j_gene: TRBJ1-2

CDR3aa: CASTPDWETGNTIYF
CDR3nt: TGTGCCAGTACCCCGGACTGGGAAACCGGAAACACCATATATTTT
d_gene: NA
abundance: NA
v_gene: TRBV19
j_gene: TRBJ1-3